This T cell receptor (beta chain) was captured by sequencing in a study of human T cells and chemical hapten exposure (dated by TCRdb to 2020 to 2023). Notes on the research overall: For sensitization, 2% DPC in acetone was applied to a roughly 2 cm by roughly 2 cm area of upper inner arm skin. Most of the patients in the cohort were female, and the cohort covered alopecia areata with under or over 50% scalp involvement, alopecia totalis and alopecia universalis. Patient blood was sampled pre-sensitization (week 0) and at 2, 6 and about 24 weeks after DPC sensitization. Patch testing on the upper back used Finn chambers containing 0.01% DPC, with scoring done after 6 days according to International Contact Dermatitis Research Group standards. This study followed changes in the peripheral blood TCR repertoire in vivo during primary and secondary sensitization of alopecia patients to the hapten diphenylcyclopropenone (DPC). Blood for TCR sequencing was provided by twenty-nine alopecia patients at one to four time points (pre-sensitization, 2, 6 and 24 weeks). The libraries were sequenced as a pool, and the TCR yield per sample differed mostly because of small variations in library volumes within the pool. Patients additionally received weekly therapeutic DPC doses to the scalp throughout the approximately 24-week study period. Overall study results and their limits: Patch test score was positively correlated with the number of PT1 expanded TCRs, with significance at thresholds 8, 16 and 32 but not at 4. Repeated subsampling changed both the strength of the expansion versus patch-test correlation and the threshold at which the correlation became significant. DPC sensitization did not change how many TCRs were above 1 in 1000 frequency, and no evidence was found of alterations in global repertoire structure. Compared with pre-sensitization or healthy control sets, expanded TCRs formed significantly more large CDR3 similarity clusters, which is consistent with antigen-driven responses. All patients had alopecia, a presumed autoimmune disease, so their immune response might differ from that of healthy individuals.

This clonotype has ten or more counts. Its recognized antigen is unknown. Base qualities are not provided; no much larger clone lies one nucleotide away. Looking up the germline V gene yields CDR1 SNHLY and CDR2 FYNNEI. Its CDR3 holds 13 amino acids, cysteine through phenylalanine. Only the CDR3 part of the read is kept: 39 bases, read in frame from the first base. Trimming leaves V shorter by 8 bases and J shorter by 3 bases, with the junction holding 6 bases beyond the gene matches. Library preparation used RACE. Instrument used: NextSeq 500. During library preparation, unique molecular identifiers were attached to individual cDNA molecules so that TCRs could be counted in a quantitative, reproducible way. From each blood RNA sample, both TCR alpha and TCR beta chains were sequenced. The authors processed their data as follows. Samples had a median of roughly 98,000 TCRs, with a range from about 23,224 to 700,000. V, J and CDR3 annotation of the TCR reads was performed with the Decombinator software suite. To make PS versus PT1 abundance plots, every sample was subsampled to the same number of TCRs (28,000). Expanded TCRs were defined as absent before sensitization and observed at least eight times at the 2-week time point. TCRdb took the public reads, trimmed them with fastp at Q25, ran MiXCR for clone calling and kept in-frame beta chains. Every CDR3 protein is listed once, alongside the most common genes and DNA of its rows. The V and J calls here are based on TCRdb, not the publication. The sample table records some 380,000 distinct CDR3 sequences; more than 4.5% of these occur just once. 2% to 2.5% of the sample is taken by the ten largest.

The sample's time point, from its label and the paper: patch test 1, 2 weeks after DPC sensitization. Sample treatment or condition, as interpreted from the label and publication: therapeutic diphenylcyclopropenone sensitization with weekly scalp DPC. Blood at each patch-test visit was drawn before the patch test was applied. To be eligible, patients had to be aged 18 to 70, diagnosed with alopecia and judged suitable for DPC therapy, while pregnant patients were excluded. Total RNA was extracted from unfractionated whole blood that had been collected in Tempus Blood RNA tubes. This material consisted of whole blood, taken in connection with sensitization to the hapten diphenylcyclopropenone (DPC). The chain is assembled from TRBV2 and TRBJ1-1; TRBD1 lines up with 7 middle nucleotides. This TCR was recovered from a woman aged 45-65 years with alopecia areata. Some clones in this sample may be carry-over from other donors' samples. The CDR3: CASGDSRDTEAFF. At the DNA level, the sequence is TGTGCCAGCGGGGACAGCCGGGACACTGAAGCTTTCTTT.